This is a list of T cell receptor beta chains from one sample in a study of cytomegalovirus exposure and HLA in healthy donors. Profiled with immunoSEQ multiplex PCR; TCRdb holds only in-frame clones, not every one. The table includes 150,000 to 250,000 clones, about 81% detected once. What was sequenced was PBMCs. Receptors were obtained from a woman aged 25 to 39 in good health and CMV-seronegative. Each CDR3 is given without its conserved first and last residue. Size values are once, few and many counts, or a class for expanded clones, and some rows have none.

V gene	clone size	J gene	CDR3 protein
TRBV10-3	.	TRBJ2-5	AISPGKQETQY
TRBV19	.	TRBJ2-1	ASSSPLSSYNEQF
TRBV29-1	.	TRBJ2-7	SVLAGVLYEQY
TRBV11-3	.	TRBJ1-6	ASSPGTGDSPLH
TRBV15	.	TRBJ1-5	ATSSDSAGIRDQPQH
TRBV5-5	.	TRBJ2-7	ASSLAPTYEQY
TRBV5-6	.	TRBJ2-7	ASSLASGSDYEQY
TRBV13	.	TRBJ1-1	ASSSDTWNTEAF
TRBV30	.	TRBJ1-1	AWTPGPGQRTEAF
TRBV5-1	.	TRBJ2-7	ASSFGGGYEQY
TRBV20-1	.	TRBJ1-1	STTGNTEAF
TRBV6-5	.	TRBJ2-1	ASSLAGGAYNEQF
TRBV10-3	.	TRBJ1-1	AISGLSGNTEAF
TRBV5-1	.	TRBJ1-1	ASTSGGNTEAF
TRBV13	few	TRBJ2-7	ASSVTGAPYEQY
TRBV5-1	.	TRBJ1-1	ASSLGSGTEAF
TRBV29-1	.	TRBJ2-1	SALAGGTYNEQF
TRBV5-5	.	TRBJ1-2	ASSLRENYGYT
TRBV4-2	.	TRBJ2-1	ASSQDRGPYNEQF
TRBV29-1	.	TRBJ1-2	SVGQGTNYGYT
TRBV9	.	TRBJ2-7	ASSAGTSGGGYEQY
TRBV15	.	TRBJ1-5	ATRGGQDQPQH
TRBV28	.	TRBJ2-7	ASSLGDRGNEQY
TRBV27	.	TRBJ2-3	ASSFETSGLEDTQY
TRBV5-1	.	TRBJ2-3	ASSFFSGRVVGTDTQY
TRBV5-6	.	TRBJ1-2	ASMKRDRGTYGYT
TRBV15	.	TRBJ1-4	ATSREATNEKLF
TRBV6-5	.	TRBJ2-5	ASSWGRGNQETQY
TRBV30	.	TRBJ1-5	AWSQGAAQPQH
TRBV5-1	.	TRBJ2-1	ASSTGLASYNEQF
TRBV19	few	TRBJ2-3	ASSSTWRGTDTQY
TRBV27	.	TRBJ1-1	ASSLSGRATLNTEAF
TRBV9	few	TRBJ2-7	ASSERQGVGEQY
TRBV30	.	TRBJ1-4	AWNLWGRTNEKLF
TRBV27	.	TRBJ2-5	ASRVAGEETQY
TRBV18	.	TRBJ1-5	ASSPPGQGNQPQH
TRBV19	.	TRBJ2-1	ASSWGLAVNNEQF
TRBV11-3	few	TRBJ1-2	ASSCRNRTNYGYT